Presented here are 27 T cell receptor beta chains from one specimen sequenced in a study of T-cell reconstitution after alpha-beta-depleted transplantation in children. Preparation of the TCRbeta library involved a method that used unique molecular identifiers. TCRdb reprocessed the PCR reads with MiXCR, giving one entry per CDR3 protein. The sample has hundreds of thousands of distinct CDR3 sequences, over 15% seen once. This sample comprised PBMCs from the stem cell graft donor, obtained from the stem cell graft. The source of these receptors is a human donor who donated a stem cell graft to a child with acute myeloid leukemia.

In regard to this clonotype: It may be a read error: a sequence one base away is much more abundant. V and J are TRBV27 and TRBJ2-3, with TRBD1 as a possible D gene (6 bases). The germline V gene encodes CDR1 MNHEY and CDR2 SMNVEV (reference sequence). This CDR3 contains 14 residues. CDR3 in DNA: TGTGCCAGCAGTTTAGAGGACAGCACAGATACGCTGTATTTT. Translation gives CASSLEDSTDTLYF.

This clonotype was found a few times. The gene calls are TRBV18 and TRBJ1-1; no definite D call. V dropped 3 bases and J dropped 0 bases, with 14 bases sitting between them. Germline V gives CDR1 KGHSH, CDR2 LQKENI. CDR3 length equals 16 residues. The CDR3 is CASSPQTAVMNTEAFF. In nucleotides, the CDR3 is TGTGCCAGCTCACCCCAGACGGCCGTCATGAACACTGAAGCTTTCTTT.

The rearrangement joins TRBV6-2 or TRBV6-3 to TRBJ1-1; weak D call: TRBD1 (5 bases). Trimming cost V 7 bases and J 1 base, with 16 bases left between them. Per the germline V gene, CDR1 is MNHEY and CDR2 is SVGEGT. The CDR3 has 15 residues. CDR3 sequence (DNA): TGTGCCAGCATCCAAAGCCAGGGAAGGAACACTGAAGCTTTCTTT. It specifies CASIQSQGRNTEAFF.

A few counts support this clonotype. This chain connects TRBV5-6 to TRBJ2-2; 9 bases line up with TRBD1. Germline V gives CDR1 SGHDT, CDR2 YYEEEE. Losses at the gene ends were 3 bases for V and 0 bases for J; bases not matched to a gene: 3. This CDR3 region has 16 residues. CDR3 sequence: CASSYGTGTNTGELFF. CDR3 nucleotides: TGTGCCAGCAGCTACGGGACAGGGACGAACACCGGGGAGCTGTTTTTT. The variable domain in full, completed from reference TRBV5-6 and TRBJ2-2, reads DAGVTQSPTHLIKTRGQQVTLRCSPKSGHDTVSWYQQALGQGPQFIFQYYEEEERQRGNFPDRFSGHQFPNYSSELNVNALLLGDSALYLCASSYGTGTNTGELFFGEGSRLTVL.

The CDR3 here is CASSLRESSYNEQFF. The DNA of the CDR3 is TGTGCCAGCAGCTTACGGGAGAGCTCCTACAATGAGCAGTTCTTC. The chain recombines TRBV13 with TRBJ2-1; D may be TRBD2 (6 bases). V lost 2 bases and J 0 bases, leaving 8 bases between the germline ends. This CDR3 comprises 15 residues. Germline-derived CDR1 and CDR2 are PRHDT and FYEKMQ (reference sequence).

This chain joins TRBV28 and TRBJ2-5; 8 positions agree with TRBD2. Germline-derived CDR1 and CDR2 are MDHEN and SYDVKM. The CDR3 totals 14 residues. V was pared by 4 bases and J by 5 bases, with 6 bases of the junction left unmatched. As DNA, the CDR3 is TGTGCCAGCAGTTCCCCGGGAGGGTTGGAGACCCAGTACTTC. As protein: CASSSPGGLETQYF.

This clonotype appeared a few times. The J gene is TRBJ2-5, the V gene TRBV4-1; 9 bases are shared with TRBD1. The CDR3 loop spans 15 amino acids. Per the germline V gene, CDR1 is MGHRA and CDR2 is YSYEKL. V lost 3 bases to trimming and J lost 4 bases; unmatched junction nucleotides: 6. DNA for the CDR3: TGCGCCAGCAGCCAGCCGGGACAGGGAGGAGAGACCCAGTACTTC. Its protein is CASSQPGQGGETQYF.

Concerning this clonotype: This could be a read error, since a much larger clone is one nucleotide away. This sequence joins TRBV20-1 and TRBJ2-1; possibly TRBD1 for D (5 bases). There are 12 residues in the CDR3. Germline V lookup: CDR1 DFQATT, CDR2 SNEGSKA (reference sequence). Here the CDR3 DNA reads TGCGGTGCTGCCAGACAGTACAATGAGCAGTTCTTC. As protein: CGAARQYNEQFF.

CDR3 sequence reads: CASSLGWGSTEAFF. The CDR3 region has the DNA TGTGCCAGCAGCTTGGGGTGGGGATCCACTGAAGCTTTCTTT. V gene TRBV5-6 combines with J gene TRBJ1-1; D not certain. This CDR3 has 14 amino acids. The germline gives CDR1 SGHDT, CDR2 YYEEEE. Trimming shortened V by 0 bases and J by 4 bases, and 10 bases separated the two germline ends.

In this sample, this clonotype turned up many times. This chain connects TRBV20-1 to TRBJ2-7, with 7 bases lining up with TRBD1. Per germline, CDR1 DFQATT and CDR2 SNEGSKA (reference sequence). J was trimmed by 2 bases and V by 1 base; bases with no gene match: 5. This CDR3 spans 14 amino acids. CDR3 sequence reads: CSARGTGRTYEQYF. The CDR3 region has the DNA TGCAGTGCTAGAGGGACAGGAAGGACCTACGAGCAGTACTTC.

This rearrangement joins TRBV5-1 to TRBJ2-7; 8 bases agree with TRBD1. Germline-derived CDR1 and CDR2 are SGHRS and YFSETQ. The CDR3 totals 19 residues. The trim removed 3 bases at V and 5 bases at J, leaving 22 bases unmatched. CDR3 loop: CASSSMILTGQEILNEQYF. The DNA for the CDR3 is TGCGCCAGCAGCTCGATGATTTTAACGGGACAGGAGATTTTGAACGAGCAGTACTTC.

This clonotype has just a few counts. V gene TRBV4-2 combines with J gene TRBJ1-5; D unresolved. The CDR3 runs 15 residues. CDR1 LGHNA and CDR2 YNFKEQ come from the germline V gene. Trimming pared 0 bases from V and 0 bases from J, leaving 6 bases between. CDR3 DNA: TGTGCCAGCAGCCAAGAGGCCTATAGCAATCAGCCCCAGCATTTT. Protein product: CASSQEAYSNQPQHF.

V and J are TRBV5-5 and TRBJ1-5; a possible D gene is TRBD1 (5 bases). CDR1 and CDR2 from the germline V gene are SGHKS and YYEKEE (reference sequence). The CDR3 runs to 16 residues. Between the trimmed V and J ends, which lost 4 bases and 3 bases, there was a span of 17 bases. CDR3 sequence (DNA): TGTGCCAGCAGCGCGGGGGGGGACGGCCACAATCAGCCCCAGCATTTT. The encoded protein is CASSAGGDGHNQPQHF.

This clonotype has only a few counts. V and J are TRBV11-2 and TRBJ1-6, with D possibly TRBD1 on 6 matching bases. The germline V gene encodes CDR1 SGHAT and CDR2 FQNNGV. V was clipped by 1 base and J by 10 bases, with 14 bases between them. The CDR3 is 15 residues long. The CDR3 DNA reads as TGTGCCAGCAGCTTAGGGCGGGGGCCTGGGTCACCCCTCCACTTT. It is translated as CASSLGRGPGSPLHF.

This clonotype occurred a few times. The V call is TRBV29-1, the J call TRBJ2-3; 13 bases match TRBD2. The V gene's germline CDR1 is SQVTM and CDR2 ANQGSEA. The junction had 7 bases not matched to a gene; V was cut back by 6 bases and J by 4 bases. CDR3 size: 15 residues. The CDR3 spells CSVAVTSGGADTQYF. The CDR3 DNA reads TGCAGCGTCGCCGTTACTAGCGGGGGGGCAGATACGCAGTATTTT.

Ten or more counts support this clonotype. This chain uses TRBV20-1 with TRBJ1-4; D ambiguous. The CDR3 loop spans 13 amino acids. CDR1 and CDR2 from the germline V gene are DFQATT and SNEGSKA (reference sequence). Trimming stripped 0 bases from V and 5 bases from J, with 7 bases between. DNA of the CDR3: TGCAGTGCTAGAGACGGCGGAAATGAAAAACTGTTTTTT. Protein: CSARDGGNEKLFF.

This clonotype was seen a few times. The genes are TRBV12-3 or TRBV12-4 and TRBJ2-2; 9 nucleotides align to TRBD2. With V trimmed by 4 bases and J by 4 bases, 10 bases remained unmatched. CDR3 length equals 17 residues. CDR3 sequence reads: CASSSLGLAGSTGELFF. The CDR3 DNA reads TGTGCCAGCAGTTCGCTCGGGCTAGCGGGGAGCACCGGGGAGCTGTTTTTT.

This clonotype was recorded many times. The chain joins TRBV29-1 to TRBJ1-2, with 7 bases matching TRBD1. CDR1 and CDR2 (germline): SQVTM, ANQGSEA. The CDR3 runs to 12 residues. Losses at the gene ends were 7 bases for V and 2 bases for J; bases not matched to a gene: 4. This CDR3 reads CSGGGQNYGYTF. CDR3 in DNA: TGCAGCGGGGGGGGACAGAACTATGGCTACACCTTC.

This clonotype has a handful of counts. The chain links TRBV6-6 to TRBJ2-7; D possibly uses TRBD1 or TRBD2 (5 bases each). Germline CDR1 is MNHNY and CDR2 is SVGAGI (reference sequence). This CDR3 spans 13 amino acids. The V end lost 8 bases, the J end lost 3 bases, and 14 bases lay between the germline ends. CDR3 coding DNA: TGTGCCAGCGCGTCGGGGACCTACTACGAGCAGTACTTC. It specifies CASASGTYYEQYF.

The chain joins TRBV7-3 to TRBJ2-3; 8 nucleotides line up with TRBD2. There are 15 residues in the CDR3. Germline values: CDR1 SGHTA, CDR2 FQGTGA. V gave up 0 bases and J gave up 1 base; unmatched junction bases: 0. The CDR3 region has the DNA TGTGCCAGCAGCTTAACCGGGAGGGGCACAGATACGCAGTATTTT. Its translation is CASSLTGRGTDTQYF.

This clonotype was detected only a few times. This chain joins TRBV29-1 and TRBJ1-1, with a possible D match to TRBD1 (6 bases). This CDR3 has 13 amino acids. Trimming took off 6 bases at V and 5 bases at J, with 16 bases between the two ends. CDR1 SQVTM and CDR2 ANQGSEA come from the germline V gene. The chain's CDR3 is CSVAEGGRTEAFF. CDR3 DNA: TGCAGCGTCGCGGAGGGGGGAAGGACTGAAGCTTTCTTT. The full variable domain, completed using reference TRBV29-1 and TRBJ1-1, is SAVISQKPSRDICQRGTSLTIQCQVDSQVTMMFWYRQQPGQSLTLIATANQGSEATYESGFVIDKFPISRPNLTFSTLTVSNMSPEDSSIYLCSVAEGGRTEAFFGQGTRLTVV.

This clonotype was seen many times. This chain joins TRBV6-2 or TRBV6-3 and TRBJ2-7; weak D call: TRBD1 (5 bases). Per germline, CDR1 MNHEY and CDR2 SVGEGT. The germline V and J ends were trimmed by 7 bases and 2 bases, with 15 bases remaining between them. This CDR3 contains 14 residues. CDR3 DNA sequence: TGTGCCAGCAACACCGCAGGGAACCCCTACGAGCAGTACTTC. Translating it yields CASNTAGNPYEQYF.

This clonotype came up many times. The chain links TRBV12-3 or TRBV12-4 to TRBJ1-3, with no clear D. Trimming left V 4 bases short and J 4 bases short, with 8 bases between. There are 13 residues in the CDR3. Here the CDR3 DNA reads TGTGCCAGCAGTTCCGGGGTAGGAAACACCATATATTTT. Translation: CASSSGVGNTIYF.

The chain is built from TRBV9 and TRBJ2-3, with a tentative D call TRBD1 (5 bases). The V end was cut by 0 bases, the J end by 2 bases, with 13 bases between. From germline, CDR1 is SGDLS and CDR2 YYNGEE. The length of the CDR3 is 16 residues. The CDR3 region has the DNA TGTGCCAGCAGCGTAGATGGTGTGGGGCACACAGATACGCAGTATTTT. This encodes CASSVDGVGHTDTQYF.

This clonotype was picked up a small number of times. The chain recombines TRBV20-1 with TRBJ1-2; perhaps TRBD1 as D (5 bases). The germline CDR1 and CDR2 sequences are DFQATT and SNEGSKA (reference sequence). This CDR3 contains 14 residues. V gave up 4 bases and J gave up 3 bases, with 15 bases separating them. The CDR3 reads CSAKAGGADYGYTF. The CDR3 region has the DNA TGCAGTGCTAAGGCCGGTGGGGCGGACTATGGCTACACCTTC.

The chain combines TRBV5-1 with TRBJ1-2; D gene uncertain. Looked up from germline, CDR1 is SGHRS and CDR2 is YFSETQ. V shed 1 base and J shed 0 bases, with 10 bases lying between them. The CDR3 loop spans 15 amino acids. The CDR3 here is CASSLSLAANYGYTF. The CDR3 nucleotides are TGCGCCAGCAGCTTGAGTCTGGCAGCTAACTATGGCTACACCTTC.

This clonotype was detected ten times or more. The junction departs from the called germline gene at one end, perhaps through a read error. This sequence joins TRBV10-3 and TRBJ2-7, with TRBD1 identical over 10 bases. The CDR3 is made up of 13 amino acids. From germline, CDR1 is ENHRY and CDR2 SYGVKD. The CDR3 DNA is TGTGCCATCAGACGGGACAGGGGTATCGAGCGGTCCTTC. Residues: CAIRRDRGIERSF.